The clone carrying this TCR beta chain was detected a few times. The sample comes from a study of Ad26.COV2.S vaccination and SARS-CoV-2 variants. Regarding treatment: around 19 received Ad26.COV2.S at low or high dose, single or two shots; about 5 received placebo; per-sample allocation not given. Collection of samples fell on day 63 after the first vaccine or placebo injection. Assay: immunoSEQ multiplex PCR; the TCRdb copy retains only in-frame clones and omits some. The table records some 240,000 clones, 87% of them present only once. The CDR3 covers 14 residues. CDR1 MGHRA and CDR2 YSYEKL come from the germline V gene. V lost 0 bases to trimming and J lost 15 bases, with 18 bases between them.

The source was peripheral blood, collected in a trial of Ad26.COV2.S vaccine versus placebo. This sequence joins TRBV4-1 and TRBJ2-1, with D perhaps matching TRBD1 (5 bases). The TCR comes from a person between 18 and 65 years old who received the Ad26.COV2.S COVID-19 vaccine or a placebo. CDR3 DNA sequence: TGCGCCAGCAGCCAAGAGGCTAGTGCCGACAGCCGGTTCTTC. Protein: CASSQEASADSRFF.